The clone carrying this T cell receptor beta chain occurred a few times. Source study methods: It was from reference gene primer amplification that nucleated cell counts were estimated. Libraries were prepared by immunoSEQ multiplex PCR; TCRdb keeps only in-frame clonotypes and omits some of them. D and trimming were read from the DNA, whereas the V and J calls and clone size are those reported in that table. The sample lists 100,000 or so clones; about 80% were seen once. The sample is drawn from a study of blood T cell repertoires in COVID-19. The wider study: Specimens from acute and convalescent COVID-19 originated in the United States, Italy and Spain. Sources were T cells, B-cell-depleted T cells, or PBMCs; the material itself was cDNA or gDNA.

Sequencing was performed on peripheral blood. The clonotype comes from a man in his 70s with active or convalescent COVID-19.

CDR3 DNA sequence: TGTGCCAGCAGCCTTATTAACCGCCGGGGCTACGAGCAGTACTTC. Its protein is CASSLINRRGYEQYF. This rearrangement joins TRBV6-5 to TRBJ2-7; a weak D match, TRBD2 (5 bases). The CDR3 totals 15 residues. Per germline, CDR1 MNHEY and CDR2 SVGAGI. V shed 6 bases and J shed 3 bases, with 18 bases lying between them.